The TCR beta chain under discussion was sequenced for a study of blood T cell repertoires in COVID-19. Study overall: COVID-19 samples from acute and convalescent phases originated in the United States, Italy and Spain. PBMCs, B-cell-depleted T cells, or T cells were the source of the cDNA or gDNA that made up the material.

Assay used: immunoSEQ multiplex PCR; TCRdb lists only in-frame clones, some missing. The sample has around 230,000 clones, approximately 80% seen once. V was clipped by 2 bases and J by 11 bases, with 9 bases between them. Germline V lookup: CDR1 LGHDT, CDR2 YNNKEL (reference sequence). CDR3 length equals 11 residues. This sequence was found in a man in his forties with acute or convalescent COVID-19. The source material was peripheral blood. The V and J genes are TRBV3-1 (or the pseudogene TRBV3-2) and TRBJ1-2; maybe TRBD1 (5 bases). The CDR3 sequence is CASSQSKGYTF. The CDR3, as DNA: TGTGCCAGCAGCCAATCAAAGGGGTACACCTTC.